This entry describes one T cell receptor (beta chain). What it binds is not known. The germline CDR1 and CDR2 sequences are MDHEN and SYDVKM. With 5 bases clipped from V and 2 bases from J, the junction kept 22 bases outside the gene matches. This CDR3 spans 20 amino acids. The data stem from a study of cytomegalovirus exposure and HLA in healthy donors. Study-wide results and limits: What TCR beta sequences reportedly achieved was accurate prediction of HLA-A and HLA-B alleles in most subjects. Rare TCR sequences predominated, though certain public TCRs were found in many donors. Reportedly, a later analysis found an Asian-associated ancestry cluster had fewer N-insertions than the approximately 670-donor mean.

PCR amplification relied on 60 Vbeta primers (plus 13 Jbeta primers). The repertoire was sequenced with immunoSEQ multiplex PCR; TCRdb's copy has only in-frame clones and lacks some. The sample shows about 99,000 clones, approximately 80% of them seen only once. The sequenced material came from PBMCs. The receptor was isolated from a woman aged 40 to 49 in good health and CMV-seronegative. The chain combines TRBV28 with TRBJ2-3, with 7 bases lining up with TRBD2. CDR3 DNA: TGTGCCAGCAGTCCGGGGCGGACATTAGCGGGCCTAACCTACACAGATACGCAGTATTTT. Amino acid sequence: CASSPGRTLAGLTYTDTQYF.